Below, 32 T cell receptor beta chains from the same sample are listed, as sequenced in a study of CXCR3-negative and CXCR3-positive naive CD8 T cells. What these receptors recognize is not known. Through 5' RACE with UMI labels, the TRB cDNA libraries were prepared. TCRdb re-called the 5' RACE reads and shows each CDR3 protein once, DNA omitted. In all, the sample yields 110,000 or so distinct CDR3 sequences. General study points: TRB CDR3 hydrophobicity was greater in CXCR3-positive naive cells than in CXCR3-negative naive cells.

The material sequenced was naive CXCR3+ CD8+ T cells from blood. Documented subset: CD45RO-CCR7+CD27+CD95- naive CD8+ T cells expressing CXCR3 (TNR3+). The receptors here all came from a human donor in good health. Some clones in this sample may be carry-over from other donors' samples.

CDR3 region: CAIGGTDGTEAFF. The gene calls are TRBV10-3 and TRBJ1-1; with no DNA, the TCRdb D assignment of TRBD1 cannot be verified. Germline V gene sequence: CDR1 ENHRY, CDR2 SYGVKD. The CDR3 runs 13 residues.

The genes are TRBV28 and TRBJ1-1. This CDR3 comprises 16 residues. Germline-derived CDR1 and CDR2 are MDHEN and SYDVKM. CDR3 loop: CASSLRTDTLNTEAFF.

This chain uses TRBV7-9 with TRBJ2-1. CDR1 and CDR2 from the germline V gene are SEHNR and FQNEAQ (reference sequence). This CDR3 is built from 15 residues. CDR3 amino acids: CASSLARSIYNEQFF.

This sequence joins TRBV29-1 and TRBJ2-3; TCRdb's D call, TRBD2, is unchecked because there is no DNA. From germline, CDR1 is SQVTM and CDR2 ANQGSEA. The CDR3 has 18 amino acids. The CDR3 region is CSAVLAGGPSFRTDTQYF.

The gene calls are TRBV7-6 and TRBJ2-1. The CDR3 consists of 14 residues. From germline, CDR1 is SGHVS and CDR2 FNYEAQ. The CDR3 region is CASSSGGAYNEQFF.

The J gene is TRBJ2-1, the V gene TRBV28; no DNA is available, so the TRBD1 call from TCRdb remains unchecked. The CDR3 totals 15 residues. Germline V gives CDR1 MDHEN, CDR2 SYDVKM. CDR3: CASRTWDGSYNEQFF.

This chain connects TRBV5-1 to TRBJ2-1; TCRdb reports TRBD1, a call that lacks DNA to check it against. This CDR3 is built from 16 residues. Germline assignment: CDR1 SGHRS and CDR2 YFSETQ. The CDR3 spells CASSLNSGPRNNEQFF.

J is TRBJ1-1 and V is TRBV6-2 or TRBV6-3. The CDR3 consists of 15 residues. The germline V gene has CDR1 MNHEY and CDR2 SVGEGT. This CDR3 reads CASSYPPEMNTEAFF.

This chain connects TRBV6-5 to TRBJ2-1. CDR1 and CDR2 (germline): MNHEY, SVGAGI. This CDR3 is 15 amino acids long. CDR3 sequence: CASSYAGQSYNEQFF.

V usage is TRBV7-9 and J usage is TRBJ2-7; TCRdb outputs TRBD2, but without DNA this stays unchecked. Germline CDR1 SEHNR, CDR2 FQNEAQ (reference sequence). The CDR3 has 14 amino acids. CDR3 protein: CASSAAGRAYEQYF. Looking up the rest from reference TRBV7-9 and TRBJ2-7 gives the full variable domain: DTGVSQNPRHKITKRGQNVTFRCDPISEHNRLYWYRQTLGQGPEFLTYFQNEAQLEKSRLLSDRFSAERPKGSFSTLEIQRTEQGDSAMYLCASSAAGRAYEQYFGPGTRLTVT.

The chain combines TRBV7-6 with TRBJ2-7. The CDR3 has 14 amino acids. Germline values: CDR1 SGHVS, CDR2 FNYEAQ. CDR3: CASSLQDSSYEQYF.

This chain links TRBV5-1 with TRBJ1-1; checking the TCRdb D call of TRBD1 is not possible without DNA. In germline, CDR1 is SGHRS, CDR2 YFSETQ. CDR3 length: 15 amino acids. The CDR3 spells CASTDREKMNTEAFF. The full variable domain, completed using reference TRBV5-1 and TRBJ1-1, is KAGVTQTPRYLIKTRGQQVTLSCSPISGHRSVSWYQQTPGQGLQFLFEYFSETQRNKGNFPGRFSGRQFSNSRSEMNVSTLELGDSALYLCASTDREKMNTEAFFGQGTRLTVV.

This sequence joins TRBV28 and TRBJ2-5; TCRdb's D gene call, TRBD2, goes unchecked for lack of DNA. CDR3 length equals 15 residues. The germline CDR1 and CDR2 sequences are MDHEN and SYDVKM. CDR3 residues: CASSLLAGDRETQYF. Full variable domain (rest looked up from reference TRBV28 and TRBJ2-5): DVKVTQSSRYLVKRTGEKVFLECVQDMDHENMFWYRQDPGLGLRLIYFSYDVKMKEKGDIPEGYSVSREKKERFSLILESASTNQTSMYLCASSLLAGDRETQYFGPGTRLLVL.

The chain employs TRBV9 and TRBJ2-7; TCRdb names TRBD1, which stays unverified in the absence of DNA. Germline loops: CDR1 SGDLS, CDR2 YYNGEE. There are 14 residues in the CDR3. CDR3 amino acids: CASSVGGGVDEQYF.

CDR3 sequence reads: CASSAGYEQYF. The chain employs TRBV11-2 and TRBJ2-7; TCRdb lists TRBD2, though no DNA is available to test this call. The CDR3 is 11 residues long. The germline gives CDR1 SGHAT, CDR2 FQNNGV.

The chain links TRBV18 to TRBJ2-7; TCRdb reports TRBD2, a call that lacks DNA to check it against. Per the germline V gene, CDR1 is KGHSH and CDR2 is LQKENI. CDR3 length: 16 residues. The CDR3 loop is CASSPYGGFLDYEQYF.

The chain employs TRBV29-1 and TRBJ2-1; TCRdb indicates TRBD1, and absent DNA this call remains unverified. CDR3 size: 17 residues. Germline V CDR1 and CDR2: SQVTM, ANQGSEA. This chain's CDR3 is CSVERGGQVGSYNEQFF.

This chain uses TRBV4-1 with TRBJ1-1; TCRdb gives TRBD1 as the D gene, but with no DNA this cannot be confirmed. CDR3 length: 14 amino acids. Per germline, CDR1 MGHRA and CDR2 YSYEKL. CDR3 region: CASSQGPGGTEAFF.

This chain links TRBV7-2 with TRBJ2-3. The CDR3 extends over 15 amino acids. Germline V gene lookup returns CDR1 SGHTA and CDR2 FQGNSA. This CDR3 is CASSLNGFLTDTQYF.

The chain links TRBV7-9 to TRBJ2-1; the TCRdb D gene call, TRBD2, has no DNA to confirm it. CDR3 length equals 16 residues. CDR1 is SEHNR and CDR2 is FQNEAQ in the germline V gene (reference sequence). This CDR3 is CASSSAGGLSYNEQFF.

The V call is TRBV11-1, the J call TRBJ2-7; the D call from TCRdb, TRBD2, cannot be confirmed without DNA. The germline CDR1 and CDR2 sequences are SGHAT and FQDESV (reference sequence). The CDR3 totals 14 residues. The CDR3 protein is CASSLTSGAYEQYF.

The chain couples TRBV7-3 to TRBJ2-2; TCRdb's D gene call, TRBD2, goes unchecked for lack of DNA. The CDR3 sequence is 14 residues long. Germline CDR1 and CDR2: SGHTA and FQGTGA. The CDR3 protein is CASNPAGGPGELFF.

The chain carries TRBV20-1 and TRBJ2-2; TCRdb selects TRBD1, and the lack of DNA leaves this call unchecked. From germline, CDR1 is DFQATT and CDR2 SNEGSKA (reference sequence). There are 15 residues in the CDR3. The CDR3: CSARDWDRPTGELFF.

V and J are TRBV7-2 and TRBJ2-5. The germline gives CDR1 SGHTA, CDR2 FQGNSA. The CDR3 has 15 amino acids. The CDR3 sequence: CASSLALAVQETQYF.

CDR3: CASSLVQAGYTF. The chain joins TRBV5-6 to TRBJ1-2; TCRdb reports TRBD1, a call that lacks DNA to check it against. The germline CDR1 and CDR2 sequences are SGHDT and YYEEEE. The CDR3 runs to 12 residues. The full variable domain, in which reference TRBV5-6 and TRBJ1-2 provide the parts outside the CDR3, is DAGVTQSPTHLIKTRGQQVTLRCSPKSGHDTVSWYQQALGQGPQFIFQYYEEEERQRGNFPDRFSGHQFPNYSSELNVNALLLGDSALYLCASSLVQAGYTFGSGTRLTVV.

The chain employs TRBV29-1 and TRBJ2-7. This CDR3 has 12 amino acids. Germline V gene lookup returns CDR1 SQVTM and CDR2 ANQGSEA. CDR3 region: CSVETDTYEQYF.

This rearrangement joins TRBV12-3 or TRBV12-4 to TRBJ1-4; the D call of TRBD1 rests on TCRdb alone, since no DNA is present to check it. This CDR3 region has 13 residues. CDR3 residues: CASTPFRDEKLFF.

The genes are TRBV7-9 and TRBJ2-5; checking the TCRdb D call of TRBD2 is not possible without DNA. This CDR3 is 15 amino acids long. Germline CDR1 and CDR2: SEHNR and FQNEAQ (reference sequence). Here the CDR3 reads CASSSLATWEETQYF.

The chain has TRBV28 and TRBJ2-7; no DNA is available, so the TRBD1 call from TCRdb remains unchecked. The CDR3 spans 14 residues. Germline CDR1 is MDHEN and CDR2 is SYDVKM. The CDR3 loop reads CASNFRDRGYEQYF.

This chain joins TRBV21-1 and TRBJ1-5; the TRBD1 assignment by TCRdb is unverifiable without DNA. TRBV21-1 is a pseudogene locus. The length of the CDR3 is 16 residues. The CDR3 region is CASKTDPDTEYQPQHF.

J is TRBJ2-7 and V is TRBV28; TCRdb selects TRBD1, and the lack of DNA leaves this call unchecked. Germline CDR1 and CDR2: MDHEN and SYDVKM. The CDR3 is 14 residues long. The CDR3 sequence is CASSPGTGRYEQYF.

The genes are TRBV7-3 and TRBJ2-1; TCRdb names TRBD1, which stays unverified in the absence of DNA. This CDR3 is 16 amino acids long. Per germline, CDR1 SGHTA and CDR2 FQGTGA. The CDR3 is CASSLIGTGAGNEQFF.